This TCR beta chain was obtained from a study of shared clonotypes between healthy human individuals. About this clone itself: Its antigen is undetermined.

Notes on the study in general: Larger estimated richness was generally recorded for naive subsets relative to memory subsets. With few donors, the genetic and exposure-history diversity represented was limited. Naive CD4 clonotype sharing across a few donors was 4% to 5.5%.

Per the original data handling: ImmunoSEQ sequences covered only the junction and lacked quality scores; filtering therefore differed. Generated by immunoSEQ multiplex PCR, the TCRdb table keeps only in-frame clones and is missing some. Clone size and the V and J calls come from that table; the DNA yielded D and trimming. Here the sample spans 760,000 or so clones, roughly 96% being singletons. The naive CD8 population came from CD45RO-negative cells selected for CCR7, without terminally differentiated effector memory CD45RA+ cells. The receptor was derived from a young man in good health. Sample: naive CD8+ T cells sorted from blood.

CDR3 DNA: TGTGCCAGCAGCTTAAGCGTGGGGTGGGAAAATCAGCCCCAGCATTTT. Its translation is CASSLSVGWENQPQHF. J is TRBJ1-5 and V is TRBV7-9; no reliable D call. Trimming left V 2 bases short and J 4 bases short, with 15 bases between. Germline V gives CDR1 SEHNR, CDR2 FQNEAQ (reference sequence). This CDR3 comprises 16 residues.